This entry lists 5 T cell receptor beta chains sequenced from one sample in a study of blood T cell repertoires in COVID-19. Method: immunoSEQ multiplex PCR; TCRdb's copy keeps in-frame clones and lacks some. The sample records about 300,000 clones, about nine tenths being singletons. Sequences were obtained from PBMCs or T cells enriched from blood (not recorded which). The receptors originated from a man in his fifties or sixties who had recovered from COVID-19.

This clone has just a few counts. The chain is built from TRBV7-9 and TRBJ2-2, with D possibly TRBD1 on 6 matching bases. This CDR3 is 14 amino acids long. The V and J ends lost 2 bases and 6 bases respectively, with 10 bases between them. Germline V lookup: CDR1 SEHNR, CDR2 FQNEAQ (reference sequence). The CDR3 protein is CASSLNRDAGELFF. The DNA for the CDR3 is TGTGCCAGCAGCTTAAACAGGGACGCCGGGGAGCTGTTTTTT.

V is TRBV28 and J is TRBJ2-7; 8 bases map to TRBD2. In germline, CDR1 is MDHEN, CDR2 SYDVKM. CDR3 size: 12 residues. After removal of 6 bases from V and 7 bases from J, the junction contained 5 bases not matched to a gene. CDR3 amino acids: CASRSGRAEQYF. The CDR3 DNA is TGTGCCAGCAGGTCCGGGAGGGCTGAGCAGTACTTC.

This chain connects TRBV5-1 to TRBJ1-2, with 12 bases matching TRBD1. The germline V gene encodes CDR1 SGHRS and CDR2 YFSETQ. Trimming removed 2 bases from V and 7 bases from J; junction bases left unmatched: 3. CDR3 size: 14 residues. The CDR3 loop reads CASSLRDRGPGYTF. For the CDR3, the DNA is TGCGCCAGCAGCTTACGGGACAGGGGGCCTGGCTACACCTTC.

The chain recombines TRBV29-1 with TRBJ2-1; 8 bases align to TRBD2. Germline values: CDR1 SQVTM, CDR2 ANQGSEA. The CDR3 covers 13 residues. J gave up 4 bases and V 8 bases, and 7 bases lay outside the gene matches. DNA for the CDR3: TGCAGCACCACTAGCGGTATTTACAATGAGCAGTTCTTC. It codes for CSTTSGIYNEQFF.

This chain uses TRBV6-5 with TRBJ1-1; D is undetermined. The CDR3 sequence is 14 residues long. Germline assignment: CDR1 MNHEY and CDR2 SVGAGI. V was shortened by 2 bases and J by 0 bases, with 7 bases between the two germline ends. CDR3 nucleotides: TGTGCCAGCAGTTACGGGGAGATGAACACTGAAGCTTTCTTT. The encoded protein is CASSYGEMNTEAFF.